Described below is a single TCR beta chain sequence and its context. Its binding antigen is unknown. The sample holds no much larger clone one base away, and base qualities are not on file. Lesional scalp punch biopsies and peripheral blood were obtained from alopecia areata patients. PBMCs were isolated by density centrifugation and stained for CD3, CD4 and CD8, after which CD4+ and CD8+ T cells were sorted on a FACSAria. The untreated alopecia areata patients were recruited through a multicenter biomarker study. Blood CD8+ T cells from five or six biomarker-study patients were further sorted into NKG2D-low and NKG2D-high fractions. V is reduced by 3 bases and J by 6 bases, leaving a spacing of 13 bases between them. The germline V gene provides CDR1 KGHSH and CDR2 LQKENI. Reading from cysteine to phenylalanine, the CDR3 counts 14 amino acids. Left in the record is the CDR3 DNA by itself, 42 bases read in frame from the first base.

The sample originates from a study of CD8+ T cells in alopecia areata (dated by TCRdb to between 2018 and 2020). Turning to the overall study: In both human patients and the C3H/HeJ mouse model, the study applied high-throughput TCRbeta sequencing to look at T cell clonal expansion in alopecia areata. On the human side, TCRbeta sequencing was run on scalp tissue and on sorted CD4+ and CD8+ peripheral blood T cells from healthy controls and from alopecia areata patients with either patchy or totalis/universalis disease. Clonality in the scalp was compared among normal scalp (n=4), patchy alopecia areata scalp (n=8), and alopecia totalis/universalis scalp (n=8). RNA was obtained with the PAXgene miRNA kit for fixed scalp, the miRNeasy kit for PBMCs, and the RNeasy kit for mouse skin. TCRbeta CDR3 regions were amplified by immunoSEQ multiplex PCR with 35 Vbeta forward and 13 Jbeta reverse primers. What the work shows at the level of the full study, not this receptor alone: Lesional scalp, especially in alopecia totalis/universalis, showed higher clonality and more expanded CD8+ clones than normal scalp, suggesting antigenic drive. Scalp TCR repertoire analysis is complicated because resident alphabeta T cells in normal human skin are also sequenced, whereas mouse skin is dominated by gammadelta T cells. Compared with mice, TCR sequences shared between patients were less clear, possibly partly because of HLA diversity across the patient population.

The library came from the immunoSEQ multiplex PCR assay. RNA was extracted from all samples and reverse transcribed into cDNA, which served as template for TCR sequencing. First-strand cDNA was synthesized with SuperScript III using a 2:1 mix of oligo-dT and random hexamers. Amplification bias was assessed with a synthetic immune receptor repertoire, and residual bias was removed computationally. The study's processing was this. Raw reads were preprocessed for error removal, and CDR3 was defined according to IMGT conventions as running from the conserved cysteine to phenylalanine. To get clonality, Shannon entropy was normalized by log2 of the number of productive unique TCRs and the result was subtracted from 1. CD4 or CD8 identity of scalp clones was inferred by cross-referencing scalp TCRbeta sequences with sorted blood CD4 and CD8 repertoires. As stored in TCRdb, this immuneACCESS dataset retains in-frame rearrangements with V and J assigned. A fraction of the clones does not appear; measured against another copy, unresolved V genes explain less than half of the discrepancy, and the remainder lacks a known reason. The DNA gave D and trimming, while V, J and clone size come from that table. This sample gives under 150,000 clones in total; around 48% of them show up just once. The ten largest clones capture 8% to 11% of the sample.

The sequencing input was NKG2D-low CD8+ T cells sorted from blood. Explained via the paper, the cell subset or site label denotes: sorted CD8+ NKG2D-low blood T cells. In this chain, TRBV18 is recombined with TRBJ2-3; D gene: possibly TRBD2, on 5 matching bases. The receptor was derived from a human donor with alopecia areata. The CDR3 region: CASSPTGNTDTQYF. DNA sequence: TGTGCCAGCTCACCTACCGGGAACACGGATACGCAGTATTTT.